One and the same sample provided the 14 T cell receptor beta chains below, sequenced in a study of blood T cell repertoires in COVID-19. Assay: immunoSEQ multiplex PCR; the TCRdb copy retains only in-frame clones and omits some. The sample comprises some 240,000 clones, around 81% of which are singletons, and approximately 6.6% rests with the top ten. Sequencing input: peripheral blood. The receptors here all came from a woman in her 70s with acute or convalescent COVID-19.

The chain combines TRBV7-9 with TRBJ1-5, with a possible D match to TRBD1 (5 bases). This CDR3 region has 17 residues. Trimming took 4 bases from V and 5 from J, leaving 21 bases between them. Germline CDR1 SEHNR, CDR2 FQNEAQ (reference sequence). The CDR3 coding sequence is TGTGCCAGCAGCTCCCAGAGAGCAGGGTCGGGCGATCAGCCCCAGCATTTT. Protein product: CASSSQRAGSGDQPQHF.

This rearrangement joins TRBV4-1 to TRBJ2-2; no definite D call. V was shortened by 2 bases and J by 1 base, with 14 bases between the two germline ends. This CDR3 contains 17 residues. Germline V gene lookup returns CDR1 MGHRA and CDR2 YSYEKL. The CDR3, as DNA: TGCGCCAGCAGCCAACTCCATATCGGAGTGAACACCGGGGAGCTGTTTTTT. It is translated as CASSQLHIGVNTGELFF.

This clone was seen more than once but under ten times. This sequence joins TRBV6-1 and TRBJ2-1; maybe TRBD2 (5 bases). The CDR3 covers 15 residues. Germline CDR1 MNHNS, CDR2 SASEGT. Trimming removed 1 base at V and 2 bases at J, with 9 bases between. CDR3 bases: TGTGCCAGCAGTGAAGGGGTCGGGGCCTACAATGAGCAGTTCTTC. This encodes CASSEGVGAYNEQFF.

V is TRBV30 and J is TRBJ1-1, with TRBD1 identical over 7 bases. V shed 4 bases, J shed 1 base, and the junction held 3 bases outside the gene matches. This CDR3 comprises 13 residues. Per germline, CDR1 GTSNPN and CDR2 SVGIG (reference sequence). The CDR3 region is CAWTRTGNTEAFF. The CDR3 DNA reads TGTGCCTGGACCAGGACAGGGAACACTGAAGCTTTCTTT. Variable domain in full (rest from reference TRBV30 and TRBJ1-1): SQTIHQWPATLVQPVGSPLSLECTVEGTSNPNLYWYRQAAGRGLQLLFYSVGIGQISSEVPQNLSASRPQDRQFILSSKKLLLSDSGFYLCAWTRTGNTEAFFGQGTRLTVV.

The chain couples TRBV6-1 to TRBJ2-2, with 10 bases that match TRBD2. Germline V gives CDR1 MNHNS, CDR2 SASEGT. The CDR3 is made up of 15 amino acids. V trimming: 3 bases; J trimming: 7 bases; junction bases outside the gene matches: 5. CDR3 sequence reads: CASSESGGAFGELFF. The CDR3 region has the DNA TGTGCCAGCAGTGAGAGCGGGGGGGCCTTCGGGGAGCTGTTTTTT.

This clone has only a few counts. The chain links TRBV27 to TRBJ1-6; 7 positions match TRBD1. V was pared by 11 bases and J by 3 bases, with 7 bases of the junction left unmatched. Germline lookup yields CDR1 MNHEY and CDR2 SMNVEV (reference sequence). The CDR3 is made up of 14 amino acids. The CDR3 DNA is TGTGCCTCCCGTCCAGGGGGCTATAATTCACCCCTCCACTTT. Translated: CASRPGGYNSPLHF.

V and J are TRBV9 and TRBJ2-7, with 8 bases matching TRBD1. The CDR3 is 15 amino acids. Trimming removed 0 bases from V and 4 bases from J; junction bases left unmatched: 6. Germline CDR1 is SGDLS and CDR2 is YYNGEE. CDR3 in amino acids: CASSVGTGIRYEQYF. The CDR3 nucleotides are TGTGCCAGCAGCGTAGGGACAGGGATTAGGTACGAGCAGTACTTC.

The rearrangement uses TRBV5-1 and TRBJ2-6, with unresolved D. There are 16 residues in the CDR3. The germline V and J ends were trimmed by 4 bases and 0 bases, with 11 bases remaining between them. Germline-derived CDR1 and CDR2 are SGHRS and YFSETQ. DNA for the CDR3: TGCGCCAGCAGCCCCGACTTCACCTCTGGGGCCAACGTCCTGACTTTC. This translates into CASSPDFTSGANVLTF.

The V gene is TRBV5-4, the J gene TRBJ1-6; 8 bases agree with TRBD1. Germline-derived CDR1 and CDR2 are SGHNT and YYREEE (reference sequence). V lost 1 base and J lost 8; bases outside the gene matches: 8. The CDR3 spans 16 residues. CDR3 DNA sequence: TGTGCCAGCAGCTTGAACAGGGGGTCTAATTATTCACCCCTCCACTTT. Its protein is CASSLNRGSNYSPLHF.

The chain has TRBV6-2 or TRBV6-3 and TRBJ2-5; 13 bases fit TRBD2. The CDR3 consists of 16 residues. Germline lookup yields CDR1 MNHEY and CDR2 SVGEGT. V was pared by 4 bases and J by 7 bases, with 9 bases of the junction left unmatched. CDR3 sequence: CASSSRLAGGWVTQYF. The CDR3 DNA sequence: TGTGCCAGCAGTTCCCGACTAGCGGGGGGATGGGTGACCCAGTACTTC.

The chain employs TRBV7-9 and TRBJ2-3, with TRBD1 matching 10 bases. Germline CDR1 SEHNR, CDR2 FQNEAQ (reference sequence). The trim removed 6 bases at V and 5 bases at J, leaving 5 bases unmatched. The CDR3 is made up of 14 amino acids. The CDR3 sequence: CASRTDRGGDTQYF. The DNA of the CDR3 is TGTGCCAGCAGGACGGACAGGGGGGGAGATACGCAGTATTTT.

The rearrangement links TRBV2 to TRBJ2-3; 9 nucleotides align to TRBD2. The CDR3 loop spans 15 amino acids. V shed 7 bases and J 10 bases; nucleotides not matched to a gene: 15. Per the germline V gene, CDR1 is SNHLY and CDR2 is FYNNEI. DNA of the CDR3: TGTGCCAGCAAGCAGGAAAGCGGGGGGCCGGGGGCGCAGTATTTT. Translated: CASKQESGGPGAQYF.

The chain combines TRBV7-8 with TRBJ2-5; 9 nucleotides align to TRBD1. J gave up 4 bases and V 5 bases, and 8 bases lay outside the gene matches. Per germline, CDR1 SGHVS and CDR2 FQNEAQ. The CDR3 spans 15 residues. CDR3 sequence: CASSLGMGQGETQYF. CDR3 bases: TGTGCCAGCAGCCTAGGAATGGGACAGGGAGAGACCCAGTACTTC.

This clone was detected ten times or more. This chain links TRBV27 with TRBJ2-3; 10 nucleotides align to TRBD2. This CDR3 is 16 amino acids long. Germline lookup yields CDR1 MNHEY and CDR2 SMNVEV (reference sequence). V trimming: 0 bases; J trimming: 10 bases; junction bases outside the gene matches: 10. The chain's CDR3 is CASSLSLAGAPVAQYF. For the CDR3, the DNA is TGTGCCAGCAGTTTATCGCTAGCGGGGGCGCCCGTCGCGCAGTATTTT.